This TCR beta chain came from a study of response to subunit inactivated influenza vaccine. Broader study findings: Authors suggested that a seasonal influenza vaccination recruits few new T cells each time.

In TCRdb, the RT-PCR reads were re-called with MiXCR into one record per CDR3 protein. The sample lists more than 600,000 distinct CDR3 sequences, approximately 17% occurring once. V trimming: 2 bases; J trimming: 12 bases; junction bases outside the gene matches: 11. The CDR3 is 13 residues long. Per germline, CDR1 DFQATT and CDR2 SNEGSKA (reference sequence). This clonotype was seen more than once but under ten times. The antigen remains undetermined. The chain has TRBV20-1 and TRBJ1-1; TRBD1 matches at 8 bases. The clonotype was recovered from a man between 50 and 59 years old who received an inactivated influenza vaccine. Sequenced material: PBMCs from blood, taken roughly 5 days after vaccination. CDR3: CSARSSQGAYTFF. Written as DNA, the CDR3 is TGCAGTGCTAGATCGTCGCAGGGGGCCTACACTTTCTTT.